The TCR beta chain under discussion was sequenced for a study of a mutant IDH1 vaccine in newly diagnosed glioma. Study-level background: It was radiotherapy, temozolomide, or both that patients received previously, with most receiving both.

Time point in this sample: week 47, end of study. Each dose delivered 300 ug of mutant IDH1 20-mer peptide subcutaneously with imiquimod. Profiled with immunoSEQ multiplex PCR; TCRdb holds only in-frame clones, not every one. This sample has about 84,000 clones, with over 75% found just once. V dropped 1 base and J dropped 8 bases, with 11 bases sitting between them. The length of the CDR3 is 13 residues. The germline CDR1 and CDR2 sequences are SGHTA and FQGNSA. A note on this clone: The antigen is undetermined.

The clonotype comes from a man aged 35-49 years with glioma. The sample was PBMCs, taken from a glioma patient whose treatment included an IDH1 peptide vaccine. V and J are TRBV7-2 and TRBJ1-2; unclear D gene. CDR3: CASSLEPWWGYTF. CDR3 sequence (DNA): TGTGCCAGCAGCTTAGAACCCTGGTGGGGCTACACCTTC.